This is a list of T cell receptor beta chains from one sample in a study of regulatory T cells in long-lasting Graves disease. Each CDR3 protein gets one entry after TCRdb re-called the multiplex PCR reads with MiXCR. This table has roughly 400,000 distinct CDR3 sequences, around 20% appearing once. Sequencing was performed on peripheral blood mononuclear cells (PBMCs), taken when the disease was refractory, from a patient treated with antithyroid drugs. These receptors originate from a female donor with Graves disease. Each CDR3 is given with its conserved first and last residue. A D gene is named only where the DNA matches it firmly.

>TRBV29-1|.|TRBJ2-7
CSVVPGGIEGYEQYF
>TRBV14|TRBD2|TRBJ2-7
CASSQELAGGYEQYF
>TRBV28|.|TRBJ2-5
CASRVGDRNGETQYF
>TRBV28|.|TRBJ2-5
CASSLYLGETQYF
>TRBV7-3|.|TRBJ2-2
CASSPRRYPNTGELFF
>TRBV5-6|.|TRBJ2-7
CASSFQEWSYEQYF
>TRBV5-1|TRBD1|TRBJ2-7
CASSLDTGDYRVEQYF
>TRBV2|TRBD2|TRBJ2-5
CASSDPPGLAGGPSETQYF
>TRBV19|.|TRBJ1-5
CASSDRGALPNQPQHF
>TRBV7-9|.|TRBJ1-1
CASSQGAFLNTEAFF
>TRBV7-8|.|TRBJ1-3
CASEWGTGNTIYF
>TRBV7-3|.|TRBJ1-4
CASSLRLCNEKLFF
>TRBV7-6|TRBD1|TRBJ1-1
CASSGRSGGYDTEAFF
>TRBV28|.|TRBJ2-7
CASSLEYEQYF
>TRBV7-9|.|TRBJ1-2
CATIHIAGGYTF
>TRBV20-1|.|TRBJ1-1
CSAPPPGGTEAFF
>TRBV6-5|.|TRBJ1-1
CASSLTGWGTEAFF
>TRBV5-1|.|TRBJ1-4
CASRLRGQGPNEKLFF
>TRBV12-3/TRBV12-4|.|TRBJ2-5
CASSPLWLNQETQYF
>TRBV28|.|TRBJ1-2
CASSSTPKDGYTF
>TRBV18|.|TRBJ2-5
CASSPVPGETQYF
>TRBV20-1|.|TRBJ2-7
CSASLLPAYEQYF
>TRBV29-1|TRBD1|TRBJ1-1
CSVDRLSTEAFF
>TRBV2|.|TRBJ1-1
CASSDTGLVF
>TRBV18|.|TRBJ1-4
CASSPSHEKLFF
>TRBV6-1|TRBD1|TRBJ1-6
CASTRDRDNSPLHF
>TRBV7-2|TRBD1|TRBJ2-7
CASSTDRGRGEQYF
>TRBV12-5|TRBD2|TRBJ2-2
CASGLDLTSGRVTGELFF
>TRBV27|TRBD2|TRBJ2-7
CASSGTSGVKQYF
>TRBV20-1|.|TRBJ2-5
CSARTAPGFQETQYF
>TRBV24-1|.|TRBJ1-1
CATSDPGRAEAFF
>TRBV7-6|.|TRBJ2-7
CASSPLGDSYEQYF
>TRBV29-1|.|TRBJ1-2
CTVGQDYYGYTF
>TRBV2|.|TRBJ1-5
CASTMGRGGDSNQPQHF
>TRBV13|TRBD1|TRBJ2-5
CASSLSWTGWETQYF
>TRBV7-3|TRBD2|TRBJ2-1
CASSLTSGRFHEQFF
>TRBV28|.|TRBJ1-3
CASSEQVGVSGNTIYF
>TRBV20-1|.|TRBJ2-3
CSASDPARTDTQYF
>TRBV10-3|TRBD1|TRBJ2-7
CAISEAAGGDEQYF
>TRBV11-2|.|TRBJ2-3
CASSPKGHFMDTQYF
>TRBV20-1|.|TRBJ1-1
CSALGSLSTEAFF
>TRBV27|.|TRBJ1-1
CASSPSALLNTEAFF
>TRBV7-9|.|TRBJ2-5
CASLGGEETQYF
>TRBV29-1|.|TRBJ2-2
CSVLGGTGELFF
>TRBV27|.|TRBJ2-7
CASSSPGRTALQQYF
>TRBV19|.|TRBJ1-1
CASSKTTRELNTEAFF
>TRBV27|TRBD1|TRBJ2-2
CASSPGRQGRRELFF
>TRBV27|TRBD1|TRBJ1-2
CASSSQGQGNGYTF
>TRBV7-2|.|TRBJ1-4
CASSQAGTGGEKLLF
>TRBV29-1|TRBD1|TRBJ2-5
CSVVFQGQPETQYF
>TRBV6-1|.|TRBJ1-5
CASSVQGLNQPQHF
>TRBV28|TRBD1|TRBJ1-2
CASRPDRVGGYTF
>TRBV28|TRBD1|TRBJ2-7
CASSRTRQGARNEQYF
>TRBV28|.|TRBJ2-1
CASRARGVNEQFF
>TRBV28|TRBD1|TRBJ1-2
CASTQQGQGAIGYTF
>TRBV5-1|.|TRBJ2-2
CASSLFETGELFF
>TRBV28|.|TRBJ2-6
CASSREAGANVLTF
>TRBV6-2/TRBV6-3|.|TRBJ1-5
CASSYSPRSQHF
>TRBV6-1|.|TRBJ2-7
CASSSTGLGSYEQYF